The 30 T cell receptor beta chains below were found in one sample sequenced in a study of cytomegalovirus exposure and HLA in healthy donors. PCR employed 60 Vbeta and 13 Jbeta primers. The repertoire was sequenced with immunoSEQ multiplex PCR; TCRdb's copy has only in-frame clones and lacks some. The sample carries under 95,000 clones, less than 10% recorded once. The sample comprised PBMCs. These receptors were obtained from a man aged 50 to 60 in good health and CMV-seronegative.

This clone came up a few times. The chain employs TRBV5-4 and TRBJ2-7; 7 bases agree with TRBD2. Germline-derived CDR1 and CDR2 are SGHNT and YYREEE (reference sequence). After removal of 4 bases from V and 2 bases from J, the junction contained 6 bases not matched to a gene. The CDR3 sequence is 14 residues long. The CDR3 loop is CASSVSGRAYEQYF. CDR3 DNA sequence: TGTGCCAGCAGCGTGTCAGGGAGGGCCTACGAGCAGTACTTC.

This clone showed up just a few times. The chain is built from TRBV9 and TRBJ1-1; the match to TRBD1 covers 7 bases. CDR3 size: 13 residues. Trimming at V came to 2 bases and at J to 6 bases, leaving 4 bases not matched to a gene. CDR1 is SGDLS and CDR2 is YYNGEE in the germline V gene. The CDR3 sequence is CASSVKGTAEAFF. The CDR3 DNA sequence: TGTGCCAGCAGCGTTAAAGGGACAGCTGAAGCTTTCTTT.

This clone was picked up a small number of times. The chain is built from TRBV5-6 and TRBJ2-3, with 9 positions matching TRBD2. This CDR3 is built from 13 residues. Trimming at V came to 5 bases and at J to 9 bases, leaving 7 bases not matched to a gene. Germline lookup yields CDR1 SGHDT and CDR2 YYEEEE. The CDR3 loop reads CASRWLAGSTQYF. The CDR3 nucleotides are TGTGCCAGCAGATGGCTAGCGGGGAGCACGCAGTATTTT.

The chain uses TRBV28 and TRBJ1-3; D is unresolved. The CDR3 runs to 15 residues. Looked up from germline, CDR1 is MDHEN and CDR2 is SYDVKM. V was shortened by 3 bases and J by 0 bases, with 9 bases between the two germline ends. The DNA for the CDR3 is TGTGCCAGCAGTTTCCAGGCCAACTCTGGAAACACCATATATTTT. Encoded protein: CASSFQANSGNTIYF. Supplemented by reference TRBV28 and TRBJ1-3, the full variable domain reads DVKVTQSSRYLVKRTGEKVFLECVQDMDHENMFWYRQDPGLGLRLIYFSYDVKMKEKGDIPEGYSVSREKKERFSLILESASTNQTSMYLCASSFQANSGNTIYFGEGSWLTVV.

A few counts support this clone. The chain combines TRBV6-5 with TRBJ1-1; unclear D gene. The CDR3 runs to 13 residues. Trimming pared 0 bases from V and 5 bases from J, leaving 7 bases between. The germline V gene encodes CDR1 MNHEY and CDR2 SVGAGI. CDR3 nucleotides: TGTGCCAGCAGTTACTCGCGGGGTACTGAAGCTTTCTTT. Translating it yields CASSYSRGTEAFF.

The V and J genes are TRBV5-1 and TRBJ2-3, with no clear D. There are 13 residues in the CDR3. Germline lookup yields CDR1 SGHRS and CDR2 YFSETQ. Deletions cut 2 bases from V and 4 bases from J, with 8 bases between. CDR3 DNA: TGCGCCAGCAGCTTCGGGTGGGCAGATACGCAGTATTTT. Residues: CASSFGWADTQYF.

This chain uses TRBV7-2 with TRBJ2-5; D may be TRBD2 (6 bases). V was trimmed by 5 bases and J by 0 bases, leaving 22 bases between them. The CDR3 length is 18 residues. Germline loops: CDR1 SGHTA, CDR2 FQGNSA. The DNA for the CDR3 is TGTGCCAGCAGCCGGCGGCCCCTCTCGGGAGATCACCAAGAGACCCAGTACTTC. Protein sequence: CASSRRPLSGDHQETQYF. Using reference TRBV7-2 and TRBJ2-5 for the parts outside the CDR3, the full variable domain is GAGVSQSPSNKVTEKGKDVELRCDPISGHTALYWYRQSLGQGLEFLIYFQGNSAPDKSGLPSDRFSAERTGGSVSTLTIQRTQQEDSAVYLCASSRRPLSGDHQETQYFGPGTRLLVL.

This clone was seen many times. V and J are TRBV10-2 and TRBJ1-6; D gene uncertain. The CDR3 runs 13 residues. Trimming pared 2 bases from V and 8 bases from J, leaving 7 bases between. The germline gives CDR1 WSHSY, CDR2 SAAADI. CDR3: CASSEAGDSPLHF. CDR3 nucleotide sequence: TGCGCCAGCAGTGAGGCCGGGGATTCACCCCTCCACTTT.

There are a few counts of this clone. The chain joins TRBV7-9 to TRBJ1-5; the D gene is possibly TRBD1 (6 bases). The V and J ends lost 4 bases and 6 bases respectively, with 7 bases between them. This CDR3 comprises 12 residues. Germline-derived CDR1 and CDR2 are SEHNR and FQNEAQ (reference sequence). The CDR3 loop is CASSSGVQPQHF. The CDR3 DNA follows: TGTGCCAGCAGCTCAGGGGTTCAGCCCCAGCATTTT.

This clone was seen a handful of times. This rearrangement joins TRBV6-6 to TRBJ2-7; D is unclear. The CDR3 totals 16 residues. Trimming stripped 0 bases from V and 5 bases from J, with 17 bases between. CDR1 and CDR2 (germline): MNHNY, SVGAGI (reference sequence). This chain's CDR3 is CASSYSFPVRFHEQYF. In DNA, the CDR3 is TGTGCCAGCAGTTACTCATTTCCAGTTCGATTCCACGAGCAGTACTTC.

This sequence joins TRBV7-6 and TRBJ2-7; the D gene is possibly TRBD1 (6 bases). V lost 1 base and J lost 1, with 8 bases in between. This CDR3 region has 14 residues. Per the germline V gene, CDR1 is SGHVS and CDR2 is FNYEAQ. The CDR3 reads CASSLGDTSYEQYF. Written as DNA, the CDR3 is TGTGCCAGCAGCTTAGGGGACACGTCCTACGAGCAGTACTTC.

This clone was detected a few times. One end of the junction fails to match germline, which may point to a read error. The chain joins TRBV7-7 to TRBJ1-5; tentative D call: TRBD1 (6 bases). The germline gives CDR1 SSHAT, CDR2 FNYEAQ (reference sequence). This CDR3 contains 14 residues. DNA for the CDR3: TGTGCTAGCAGGGGACACCATAGCAATCAGCCCCAGCATTTT. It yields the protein CASRGHHSNQPQHF.

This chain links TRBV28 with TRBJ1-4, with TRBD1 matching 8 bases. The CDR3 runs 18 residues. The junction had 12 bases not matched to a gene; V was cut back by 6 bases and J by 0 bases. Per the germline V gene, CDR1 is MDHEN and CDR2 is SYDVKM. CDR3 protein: CASSSLTKDRATNEKLFF. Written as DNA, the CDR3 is TGTGCCAGCAGCTCCCTCACCAAGGACAGGGCAACTAATGAAAAACTGTTTTTT.

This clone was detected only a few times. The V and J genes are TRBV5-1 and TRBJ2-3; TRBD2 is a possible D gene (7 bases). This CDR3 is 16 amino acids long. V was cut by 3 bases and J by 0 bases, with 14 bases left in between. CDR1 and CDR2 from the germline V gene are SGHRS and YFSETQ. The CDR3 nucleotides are TGCGCCAGCAGCTGGGGGGCTAGCGGAAGCACAGATACGCAGTATTTT. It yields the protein CASSWGASGSTDTQYF.

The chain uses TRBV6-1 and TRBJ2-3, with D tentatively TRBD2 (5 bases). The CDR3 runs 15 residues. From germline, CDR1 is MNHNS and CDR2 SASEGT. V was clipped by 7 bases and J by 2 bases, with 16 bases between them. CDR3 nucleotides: TGTGCCAGCACCTCCCCTGGGGAGATCACAGATACGCAGTATTTT. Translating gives CASTSPGEITDTQYF.

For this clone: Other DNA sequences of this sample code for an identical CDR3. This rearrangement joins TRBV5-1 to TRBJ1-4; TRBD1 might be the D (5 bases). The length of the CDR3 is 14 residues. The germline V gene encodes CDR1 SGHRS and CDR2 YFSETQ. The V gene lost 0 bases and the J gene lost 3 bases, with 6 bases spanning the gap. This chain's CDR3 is CASSLGGANEKLFF. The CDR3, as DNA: TGCGCCAGCAGCTTGGGGGGGGCTAATGAAAAACTGTTTTTT.

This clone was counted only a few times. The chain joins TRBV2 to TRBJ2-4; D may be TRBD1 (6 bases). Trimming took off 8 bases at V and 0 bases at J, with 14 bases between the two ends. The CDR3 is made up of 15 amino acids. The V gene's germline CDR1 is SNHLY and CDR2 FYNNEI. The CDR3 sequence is CASGRTDLAKNIQYF. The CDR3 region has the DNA TGTGCCAGCGGTCGGACAGACCTAGCCAAAAACATTCAGTACTTC.

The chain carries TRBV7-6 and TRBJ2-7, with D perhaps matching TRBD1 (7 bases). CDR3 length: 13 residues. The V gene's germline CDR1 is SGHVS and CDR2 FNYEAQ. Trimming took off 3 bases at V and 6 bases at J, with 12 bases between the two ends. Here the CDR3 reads CASSFAQGGEQYF. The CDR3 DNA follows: TGTGCCAGCAGCTTTGCCCAGGGGGGCGAGCAGTACTTC.

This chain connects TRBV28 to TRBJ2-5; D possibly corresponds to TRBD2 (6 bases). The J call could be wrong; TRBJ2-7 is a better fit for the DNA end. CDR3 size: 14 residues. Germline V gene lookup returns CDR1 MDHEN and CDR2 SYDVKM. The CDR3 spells CASTGRGAGYEQYF. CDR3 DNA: TGTGCCAGCACGGGCCGCGGGGCTGGCTACGAGCAGTACTTC.

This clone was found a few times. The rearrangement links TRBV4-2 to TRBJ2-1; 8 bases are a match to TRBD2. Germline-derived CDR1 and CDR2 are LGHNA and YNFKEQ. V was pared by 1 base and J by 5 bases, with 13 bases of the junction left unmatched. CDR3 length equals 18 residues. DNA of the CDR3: TGTGCCAGCAGCCAAGGGACAGTACTAGCGGAGTACGACAATGAGCAGTTCTTC. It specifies CASSQGTVLAEYDNEQFF.

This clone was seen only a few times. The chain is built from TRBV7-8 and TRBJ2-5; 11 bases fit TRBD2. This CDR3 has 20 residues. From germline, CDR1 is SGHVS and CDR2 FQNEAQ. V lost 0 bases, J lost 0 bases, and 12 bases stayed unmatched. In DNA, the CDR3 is TGTGCCAGCAGCTTAGCGGAGGAACCTAGCGGGGGGACGTACCAAGAGACCCAGTACTTC. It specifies CASSLAEEPSGGTYQETQYF.

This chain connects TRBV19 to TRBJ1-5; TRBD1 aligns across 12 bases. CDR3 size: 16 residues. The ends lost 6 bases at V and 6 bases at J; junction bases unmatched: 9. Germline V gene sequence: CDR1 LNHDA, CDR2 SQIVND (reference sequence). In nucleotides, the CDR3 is TGTGCCAGTAGAGTCCGGGACAGGGGGCAGGGTCAGCCCCAGCATTTT. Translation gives CASRVRDRGQGQPQHF.

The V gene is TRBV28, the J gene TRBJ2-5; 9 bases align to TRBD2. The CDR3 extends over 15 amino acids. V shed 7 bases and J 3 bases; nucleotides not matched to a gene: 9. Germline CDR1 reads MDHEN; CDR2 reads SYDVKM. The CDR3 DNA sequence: TGTGCCAGCATGTCCCTAGCGGGATTGAAAGAGACCCAGTACTTC. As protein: CASMSLAGLKETQYF. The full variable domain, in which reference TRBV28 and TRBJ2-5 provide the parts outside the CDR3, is DVKVTQSSRYLVKRTGEKVFLECVQDMDHENMFWYRQDPGLGLRLIYFSYDVKMKEKGDIPEGYSVSREKKERFSLILESASTNQTSMYLCASMSLAGLKETQYFGPGTRLLVL.

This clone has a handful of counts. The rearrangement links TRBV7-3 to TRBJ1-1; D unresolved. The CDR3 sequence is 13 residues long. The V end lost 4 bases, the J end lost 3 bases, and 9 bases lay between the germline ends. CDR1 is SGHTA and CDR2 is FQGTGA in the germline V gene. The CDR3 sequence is CASSSRRDTEAFF. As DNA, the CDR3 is TGTGCCAGCAGCTCCCGACGGGACACTGAAGCTTTCTTT. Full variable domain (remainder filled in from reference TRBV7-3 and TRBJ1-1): GAGVSQTPSNKVTEKGKYVELRCDPISGHTALYWYRQSLGQGPEFLIYFQGTGAADDSGLPNDRFFAVRPEGSVSTLKIQRTERGDSAVYLCASSSRRDTEAFFGQGTRLTVV.

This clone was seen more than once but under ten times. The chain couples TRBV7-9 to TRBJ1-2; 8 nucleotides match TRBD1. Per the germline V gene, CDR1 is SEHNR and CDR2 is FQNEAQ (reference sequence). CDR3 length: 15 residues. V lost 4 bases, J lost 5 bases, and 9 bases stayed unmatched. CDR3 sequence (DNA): TGTGCCAGCAGCTCCTACGGACAGGGACAATATGGCTACACCTTC. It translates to CASSSYGQGQYGYTF.

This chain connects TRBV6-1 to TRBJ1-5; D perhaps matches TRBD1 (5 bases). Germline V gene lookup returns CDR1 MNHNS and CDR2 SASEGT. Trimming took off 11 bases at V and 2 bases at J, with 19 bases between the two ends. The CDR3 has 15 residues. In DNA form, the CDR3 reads TGTGCCGCCAACGGAGGGGTATCGGGCAATCAGCCCCAGCATTTT. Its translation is CAANGGVSGNQPQHF.

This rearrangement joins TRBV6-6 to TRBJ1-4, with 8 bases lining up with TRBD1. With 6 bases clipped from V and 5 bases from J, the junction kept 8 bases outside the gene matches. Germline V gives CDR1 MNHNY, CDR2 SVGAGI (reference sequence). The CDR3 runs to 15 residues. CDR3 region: CASRLGQGLNEKLFF. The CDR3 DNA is TGTGCCAGCAGGCTCGGACAGGGATTAAATGAAAAACTGTTTTTT.

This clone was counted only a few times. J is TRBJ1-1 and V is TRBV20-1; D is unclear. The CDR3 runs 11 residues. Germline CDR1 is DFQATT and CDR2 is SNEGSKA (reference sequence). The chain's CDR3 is CRGAGGTEAFF. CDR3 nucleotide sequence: TGCAGGGGCGCCGGTGGCACTGAAGCTTTCTTT.

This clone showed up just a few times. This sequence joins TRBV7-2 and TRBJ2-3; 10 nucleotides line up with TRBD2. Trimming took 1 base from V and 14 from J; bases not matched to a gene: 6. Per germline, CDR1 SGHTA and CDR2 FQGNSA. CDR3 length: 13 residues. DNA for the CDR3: TGTGCCAGCAGCTTAGACCTAGCGGGAGTACGGTATTTT. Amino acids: CASSLDLAGVRYF.

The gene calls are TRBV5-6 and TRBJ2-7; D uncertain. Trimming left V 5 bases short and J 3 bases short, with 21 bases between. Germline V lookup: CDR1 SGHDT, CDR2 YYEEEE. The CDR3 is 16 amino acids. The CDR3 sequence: CASSTDLRSRYYEQYF. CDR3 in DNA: TGTGCCAGCAGTACCGACCTAAGGTCGAGGTACTACGAGCAGTACTTC.